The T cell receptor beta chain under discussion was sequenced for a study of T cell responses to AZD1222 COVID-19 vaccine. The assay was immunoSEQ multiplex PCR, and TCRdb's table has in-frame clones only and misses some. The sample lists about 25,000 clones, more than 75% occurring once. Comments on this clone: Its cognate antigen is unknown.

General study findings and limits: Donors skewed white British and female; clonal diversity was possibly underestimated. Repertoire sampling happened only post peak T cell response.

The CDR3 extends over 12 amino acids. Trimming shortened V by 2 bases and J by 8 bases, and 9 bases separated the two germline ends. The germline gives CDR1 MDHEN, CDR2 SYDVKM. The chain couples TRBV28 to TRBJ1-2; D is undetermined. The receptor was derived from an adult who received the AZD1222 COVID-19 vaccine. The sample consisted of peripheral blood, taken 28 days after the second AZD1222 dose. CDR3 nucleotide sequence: TGTGCCAGCAGTTTAGTAGCAGGCGGCTACACCTTC. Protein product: CASSLVAGGYTF.